These 30 T cell receptor beta chains were all obtained from the same sample, sequenced in a study of metastatic and nonmetastatic thyroid tumors. MiXCR re-clonotyped the PCR reads for TCRdb. The data show 11,000 to 15,000 clones, more than 20% seen once. Not a single patient had been given any form of treatment at any point before undergoing thyroid surgery. Sequencing was carried out using tumor tissue. Receptors were obtained from a female donor with papillary thyroid cancer or a benign thyroid nodule (not recorded which). Some clones in this sample may be carry-over from other donors' samples.

A remark on this clone: A much larger clone differs from this one at a single base, so this may be a read error. The chain uses TRBV7-9 and TRBJ1-4; perhaps TRBD1 as D (6 bases). CDR3 length: 15 amino acids. Germline V gene sequence: CDR1 SEHNR, CDR2 FQNEAQ (reference sequence). V lost 11 bases and J 8 bases, leaving 24 bases between the germline ends. The CDR3 region is CAGTLGAGAGEKLFF. CDR3 nucleotide sequence: TGTGCCGGCACTTTGGGGGCAGGTGCAGGGGAAAAACTGTTTTTT.

In its sample, this clone is medium-sized. Other nucleotide sequences from this sample produce the same CDR3. This chain joins TRBV28 and TRBJ1-1; tentative D call: TRBD1 (6 bases). Trimming removed 8 bases at V and 1 base at J, with 17 bases between. Germline CDR1 is MDHEN and CDR2 is SYDVKM. The CDR3 totals 15 residues. DNA of the CDR3: TGTGCCAGCCAAACAGATGGGGGGCCGAACACTGAAGCTTTCTTT. It yields the protein CASQTDGGPNTEAFF.

The CDR3 region has the DNA TGTGCCAGCAGTGAAAGTCCGGTTCAGCCCCAGCATTTT. Amino acids: CASSESPVQPQHF. The chain combines TRBV2 with TRBJ1-5; D ambiguous. CDR3 length: 13 residues. With 2 bases removed from V and 6 bases from J, the gap between germline ends came to 8 bases. Germline assignment: CDR1 SNHLY and CDR2 FYNNEI.

The gene calls are TRBV2 and TRBJ2-7; D is ambiguous. Between the trimmed V and J ends, which lost 8 bases and 3 bases, there was a span of 11 bases. This CDR3 region has 12 residues. Germline V gene data show CDR1 as SNHLY and CDR2 as FYNNEI. In DNA, the CDR3 is TGTGCCAGCGCCGGTCGAGGCTACGAGCAGTACTTC. It translates to CASAGRGYEQYF.

This clone showed up many times. The J gene is TRBJ2-2, the V gene TRBV2, with unresolved D. This CDR3 region has 13 residues. Germline CDR1 SNHLY, CDR2 FYNNEI. V dropped 4 bases and J dropped 0 bases, with 3 bases sitting between them. The CDR3 DNA sequence: TGTGCCAGCAGTGCCGCGAACACCGGGGAGCTGTTTTTT. Amino acids: CASSAANTGELFF.

This clone was seen a few times. The V and J genes are TRBV27 and TRBJ2-1; D is undetermined. V gave up 5 bases and J gave up 0 bases, with 5 bases separating them. Germline CDR1 reads MNHEY; CDR2 reads SMNVEV (reference sequence). The CDR3 has 13 residues. CDR3 amino acids: CASSAFSYNEQFF. CDR3 DNA sequence: TGTGCCAGCAGTGCTTTCTCCTACAATGAGCAGTTCTTC.

This clone was observed a handful of times. The chain uses TRBV28 and TRBJ1-1; 8 nucleotides align to TRBD1. The germline CDR1 and CDR2 sequences are MDHEN and SYDVKM. Trimming at V came to 3 bases and at J to 6 bases, leaving 6 bases not matched to a gene. There are 14 residues in the CDR3. The CDR3 region has the DNA TGTGCCAGCAGTTTGTCAGGGGGCGCGTCTGAAGCTTTCTTT. It specifies CASSLSGGASEAFF. Using reference TRBV28 and TRBJ1-1 for the parts outside the CDR3, the full variable domain is DVKVTQSSRYLVKRTGEKVFLECVQDMDHENMFWYRQDPGLGLRLIYFSYDVKMKEKGDIPEGYSVSREKKERFSLILESASTNQTSMYLCASSLSGGASEAFFGQGTRLTVV.

This clone has at least ten counts. The J gene is TRBJ2-2, the V gene TRBV28; 7 nucleotides align to TRBD2. The CDR3 is 16 residues long. Trimming at V came to 2 bases and at J to 4 bases, leaving 7 bases not matched to a gene. The germline V gene has CDR1 MDHEN and CDR2 SYDVKM. The CDR3 reads CASSLAGATITGELFF. In nucleotides, the CDR3 is TGTGCCAGCAGTTTAGCGGGAGCGACGATCACCGGGGAGCTGTTTTTT. The variable domain in full, completed from reference TRBV28 and TRBJ2-2, reads DVKVTQSSRYLVKRTGEKVFLECVQDMDHENMFWYRQDPGLGLRLIYFSYDVKMKEKGDIPEGYSVSREKKERFSLILESASTNQTSMYLCASSLAGATITGELFFGEGSRLTVL.

For this clone: A much larger clone lies a single base off, so this may be a read error. The chain joins TRBV7-2 to TRBJ2-3; possibly TRBD1 for D (5 bases). CDR1 is SGHTA, CDR2 FQGNSA, per germline. This CDR3 has 13 amino acids. The CDR3 coding sequence is TGTTCCAGCAGCTTAGGGGCTCTAGATACGCAGTATTTT. It yields the protein CSSSLGALDTQYF.

This clone was seen ten or more times. The CDR3 reads CASSLEGLRGDTQYF. The CDR3 DNA follows: TGTGCCAGCAGCTTAGAAGGACTTAGAGGGGATACGCAGTATTTT. The chain carries TRBV11-3 and TRBJ2-3; a weak D match, TRBD2 (5 bases). The germline gives CDR1 SGHNT, CDR2 YENEEA. V was trimmed by 0 bases and J by 6 bases, leaving 13 bases between them. The CDR3 covers 15 residues.

This clone was detected ten times or more. The gene calls are TRBV3-1 and TRBJ2-5, with D perhaps TRBD2 (6 bases). The ends were cut back, 3 bases at V and 1 base at J, with 9 bases in the middle. CDR1 LGHDT and CDR2 YNNKEL come from the germline V gene (reference sequence). The CDR3 runs 14 residues. DNA of the CDR3: TGTGCCAGCAGCCAGAGCGGGCTCCAAGAGACCCAGTACTTC. Translation: CASSQSGLQETQYF.

The V call is TRBV5-1, the J call TRBJ2-3, with D perhaps assigned TRBD1 or TRBD2 (6 bases each). CDR1 SGHRS and CDR2 YFSETQ come from the germline V gene. The CDR3 covers 15 residues. V was cut by 0 bases and J by 5 bases, with 13 bases left in between. CDR3 coding DNA: TGCGCCAGCAGCTTGGTTGGGGGGCCGGGAGATACGCAGTATTTT. This encodes CASSLVGGPGDTQYF.

This clone was picked up a small number of times. This chain uses TRBV13 with TRBJ2-7; TRBD2 matches at 14 bases. The CDR3 has 16 residues. With V trimmed by 5 bases and J by 2 bases, 5 bases remained unmatched. Germline values: CDR1 PRHDT, CDR2 FYEKMQ (reference sequence). The CDR3 sequence is CASSLLTSGRAYEQYF. The CDR3 bases are TGTGCCAGCAGCCTCCTGACTAGCGGGAGGGCCTACGAGCAGTACTTC.

This clone has more than one count but fewer than ten. This rearrangement joins TRBV12-3 or TRBV12-4 to TRBJ1-5; 9 bases agree with TRBD1. Trimming took 5 bases from V and 9 from J; bases not matched to a gene: 11. This CDR3 has 15 residues. CDR3 bases: TGTGCCAGCAGTCGGACAGGGGCCAAACATCGGCCCCAGCATTTT. Its protein product is CASSRTGAKHRPQHF.

Many counts were recorded for this clone. The chain is built from TRBV20-1 and TRBJ2-4, with a weak D call TRBD2 (7 bases). Trimming took 5 bases from V and 0 from J, leaving 14 bases between them. Germline V gene lookup returns CDR1 DFQATT and CDR2 SNEGSKA (reference sequence). The CDR3 is made up of 15 amino acids. The CDR3 reads CSAPLRGGAKNIQYF. The CDR3 DNA reads as TGCAGTGCTCCCCTGAGGGGGGGAGCCAAAAACATTCAGTACTTC.

The chain uses TRBV13 and TRBJ2-7; D remains ambiguous. The CDR3 runs to 16 residues. Between the trimmed V and J ends, which lost 5 bases and 0 bases, there was a span of 17 bases. Germline assignment: CDR1 PRHDT and CDR2 FYEKMQ (reference sequence). As DNA, the CDR3 is TGTGCCAGCAGCCGCCTTAGGTCGCGGAGCTCCTACGAGCAGTACTTC. Protein sequence: CASSRLRSRSSYEQYF.

Points on this clone: An end of the junction differs from the germline gene, which may be a read error. The chain uses TRBV6-2 or TRBV6-3 and TRBJ1-1; no definite D call. This CDR3 region has 14 residues. Germline V gene sequence: CDR1 MNHEY, CDR2 SVGEGT. The CDR3 region is CASSYRSINTEDFF. Here the CDR3 DNA reads TGTGCCAGCAGTTACAGAAGTATAAACACTGAAGATTTCTTT.

The J gene is TRBJ1-1, the V gene TRBV25-1; a possible D gene is TRBD1 (5 bases). Deletions cut 5 bases from V and 4 bases from J, with 35 bases between. The CDR3 contains 21 residues. Germline V gene lookup returns CDR1 MGHDK and CDR2 SYGVNS. CDR3 DNA: TGTGCCAGCAGTCCACCTATACTCACCGAGGGCCAGTACTGGGGGAGCACTGAAGCTTTCTTT. Its translation is CASSPPILTEGQYWGSTEAFF.

This clone is classed as medium-sized. This rearrangement joins TRBV19 to TRBJ1-4; tentatively, D is TRBD1 (5 bases). CDR1 LNHDA and CDR2 SQIVND come from the germline V gene (reference sequence). This CDR3 is built from 14 residues. V was pared by 8 bases and J by 0 bases, with 10 bases between. The CDR3 loop is CASGGSATNEKLFF. The DNA of the CDR3 is TGTGCCAGTGGGGGGAGCGCAACTAATGAAAAACTGTTTTTT.

This clone was detected many times. This chain connects TRBV19 to TRBJ2-1, with D maybe TRBD2 (5 bases). The CDR3 is 15 residues long. CDR1 LNHDA and CDR2 SQIVND come from the germline V gene (reference sequence). Trimming removed 1 base at V and 4 bases at J, with 11 bases between. This CDR3 is CASSIGTRTYNEQFF. The CDR3 nucleotides are TGTGCCAGTAGTATAGGGACGAGGACTTACAATGAGCAGTTCTTC.

This clone is categorized as medium-sized (0.01 to 0.1%). For the CDR3, the DNA is TGTGCCAGCAGCCAAAGACTAGCGGAGAACACCGGGGAGCTGTTTTTT. As protein: CASSQRLAENTGELFF. The V gene is TRBV4-2, the J gene TRBJ2-2; 9 bases fit TRBD2. Germline V gives CDR1 LGHNA, CDR2 YNFKEQ. The CDR3 runs to 16 residues. The V segment lost 2 bases and the J segment 1 base; nucleotides outside the gene matches: 2.

V gene TRBV5-4 combines with J gene TRBJ2-1; D call uncertain. The CDR3 contains 13 residues. Germline CDR1 is SGHNT and CDR2 is YYREEE (reference sequence). V was pared by 0 bases and J by 6 bases, with 7 bases between. The CDR3 spells CASSLAQINEQFF. CDR3 DNA sequence: TGTGCCAGCAGCTTGGCTCAGATCAATGAGCAGTTCTTC.

Concerning this clone: Mismatch with germline at one junction end may stem from a read error. This chain uses TRBV11-1 with TRBJ2-3, with D perhaps matching TRBD1 or TRBD2 (7 bases each). The CDR3 runs 15 residues. Germline values: CDR1 SGHAT, CDR2 FQDESV (reference sequence). CDR3 protein: CASSLVPPGGGVQGF. As DNA, the CDR3 is TGTGCCAGCAGCTTAGTCCCCCCGGGAGGCGGGGTACAGGGGTTT.

This clone was observed a handful of times. This rearrangement joins TRBV28 to TRBJ2-1, with 14 bases identical to TRBD2. The germline V gene encodes CDR1 MDHEN and CDR2 SYDVKM. CDR3 length equals 16 residues. The V gene end was trimmed by 7 bases and the J gene end by 4 bases; junction bases not matched to a gene: 6. The chain's CDR3 is CASKMRLAGGYNEQFF. The CDR3 DNA is TGTGCCAGCAAAATGCGACTAGCGGGGGGGTACAATGAGCAGTTCTTC.

This chain uses TRBV30 with TRBJ1-6; D ambiguous. The CDR3 is made up of 13 amino acids. V was shortened by 1 base and J by 8 bases, with 9 bases between the two germline ends. Germline V gene data show CDR1 as GTSNPN and CDR2 as SVGIG (reference sequence). The CDR3 DNA is TGTGCCTGGAGTGGAACACTAGATTCACCCCTCCACTTT. It codes for CAWSGTLDSPLHF.

The chain links TRBV11-2 to TRBJ2-1, with 7 bases that match TRBD1. The CDR3 contains 17 residues. Per the germline V gene, CDR1 is SGHAT and CDR2 is FQNNGV. Unmatched junction bases numbered 11, after V lost 2 bases and J lost 4 bases. CDR3: CASSLSPAGTAYNEQFF. CDR3 nucleotide sequence: TGTGCCAGCAGCTTATCCCCGGCCGGGACAGCATACAATGAGCAGTTCTTC.

By share, this clone counts as medium-sized. The V and J genes are TRBV12-3 or TRBV12-4 and TRBJ2-2; a possible D gene is TRBD1 (6 bases). CDR3 size: 16 residues. Trimming cost V 2 bases and J 8 bases, with 18 bases left between them. This CDR3 reads CASSLSGDLRGGELFF. The CDR3 DNA follows: TGTGCCAGCAGTTTAAGTGGGGACCTCAGGGGAGGGGAGCTGTTTTTT.

The table lists this clone with many counts. The chain joins TRBV2 to TRBJ1-5; a weak D match, TRBD1 (5 bases). CDR1 is SNHLY, CDR2 FYNNEI, per germline. The ends were cut back, 6 bases at V and 6 bases at J, with 18 bases in the middle. The length of the CDR3 is 15 residues. The CDR3 DNA reads as TGTGCCAGCAGCTCCAGCCCCCGGGGGGGTCAGCCCCAGCATTTT. Translated: CASSSSPRGGQPQHF.

This clone was observed a few times. The chain recombines TRBV6-1 with TRBJ1-6; D uncertain. Trimming removed 6 bases from V and 7 bases from J, with 13 bases in between. Germline V gene data show CDR1 as MNHNS and CDR2 as SASEGT. The CDR3 totals 14 residues. CDR3 amino acids: CASRTLQANSPLHF. The CDR3 region has the DNA TGTGCCAGCAGAACCCTCCAGGCGAATTCACCCCTCCACTTT.

By its share, this clone is medium-sized. V and J are TRBV20-1 and TRBJ2-5; 8 bases are shared with TRBD2. Germline CDR1 DFQATT, CDR2 SNEGSKA (reference sequence). CDR3 length: 10 amino acids. CDR3 residues: CSGRAETQYF. The CDR3 DNA sequence: TGCAGCGGGAGGGCGGAGACCCAGTACTTC.